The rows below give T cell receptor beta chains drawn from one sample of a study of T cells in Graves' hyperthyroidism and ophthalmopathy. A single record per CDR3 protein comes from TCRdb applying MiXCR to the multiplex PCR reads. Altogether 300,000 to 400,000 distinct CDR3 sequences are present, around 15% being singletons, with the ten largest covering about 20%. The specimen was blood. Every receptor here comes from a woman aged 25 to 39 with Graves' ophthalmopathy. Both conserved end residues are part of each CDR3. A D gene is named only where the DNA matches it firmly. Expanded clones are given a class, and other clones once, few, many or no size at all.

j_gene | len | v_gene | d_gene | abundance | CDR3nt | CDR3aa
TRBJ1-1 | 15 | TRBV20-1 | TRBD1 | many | TGCAGTGCACTGAGACAGGGGGCCGGTTTGACTGAAGCTTTCTTT | CSALRQGAGLTEAFF
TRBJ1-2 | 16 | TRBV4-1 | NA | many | TGCGCCAGCAGCCAAGTTAACCGCGGGAGAGGCTATGGCTACACCTTC | CASSQVNRGRGYGYTF
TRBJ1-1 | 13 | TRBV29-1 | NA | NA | TGCAGCGTTGAGCCGACAGGGAACACTGAAGCTTTCTTT | CSVEPTGNTEAFF
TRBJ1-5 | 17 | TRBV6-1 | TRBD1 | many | TGTGCCAGCAGTGAATCCGACAGGGGGACAGTAAATCAGCCCCAGCATTTT | CASSESDRGTVNQPQHF
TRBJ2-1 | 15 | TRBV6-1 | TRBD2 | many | TGTGCCAGCACCAACCCGGGACTAGACTACAATGAGCAGTTCTTC | CASTNPGLDYNEQFF
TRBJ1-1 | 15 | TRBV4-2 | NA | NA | TGTGCCAGCAGCCAAGAGTCACGGAACTATAGGGAAGCTTTCTTT | CASSQESRNYREAFF
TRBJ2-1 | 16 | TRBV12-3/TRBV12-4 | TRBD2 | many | TGTGCCAGCAGTAACCGCCGGGGGGACTCCTACAATGAGCAGTTCTTC | CASSNRRGDSYNEQFF
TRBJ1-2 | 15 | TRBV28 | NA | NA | TGTGCCAGCAAAGCAATCTGGGCGTCTAACTATGGCTACACCTTC | CASKAIWASNYGYTF
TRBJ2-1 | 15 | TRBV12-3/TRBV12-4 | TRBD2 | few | TGTGCCAACAGTTTAGCTACGGGACTAGCGGGAGGGCAGTTCTTC | CANSLATGLAGGQFF
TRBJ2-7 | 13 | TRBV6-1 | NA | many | TGTGCCAGCAGTCCCCGGCAGACCTCCGAGCAGTACTTC | CASSPRQTSEQYF
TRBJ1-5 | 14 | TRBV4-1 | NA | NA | TGCGCCAGCAGCCCACAGGGACCGAATCAGCCCCAGCATTTT | CASSPQGPNQPQHF
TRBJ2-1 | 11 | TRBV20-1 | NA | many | TGCAGTGCTAGAGCCCTAGGACATAAGTTCTTC | CSARALGHKFF
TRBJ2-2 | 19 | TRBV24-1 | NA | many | TGTGCCACCAGTGATTTCGATCTCTTGGGGTCACCGGGAACCGGGGAGCTGTTTTTT | CATSDFDLLGSPGTGELFF
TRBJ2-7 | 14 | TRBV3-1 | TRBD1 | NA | TGTGCCAGCAGCCAGACAGGGGGGTTCTACGAGCAGTACTTC | CASSQTGGFYEQYF
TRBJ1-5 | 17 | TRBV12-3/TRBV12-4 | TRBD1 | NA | TGTGCCAGCAGCCCGATTGGACAGGGTCTGAGCAATCAGCCCCAGCATTTT | CASSPIGQGLSNQPQHF
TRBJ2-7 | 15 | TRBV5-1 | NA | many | TGCGCCAGCAGTCTCACAGGGACGGGGGTCTACGAGCAGTACTTC | CASSLTGTGVYEQYF